The subject of this entry is one TCR beta chain. In the original processing: Nucleated cell number was recorded as an estimate derived from reference gene primer amplification. Generated by immunoSEQ multiplex PCR, the TCRdb table keeps only in-frame clones and is missing some. D and trimming come from the DNA, and the V and J calls and clone size come from that table. Of under 200,000 clones in the sample, about nine tenths were seen once. These data come from a study of blood T cell repertoires in COVID-19. Whole-study context: Collection of acute and convalescent COVID-19 samples took place in the United States, Italy and Spain. T cells, B-cell-depleted T cells, or PBMCs provided the cDNA or gDNA that served as material.

The CDR3 has 16 residues. With V trimmed by 4 bases and J by 0 bases, 7 bases remained unmatched. Germline V gene data show CDR1 as KGHDR and CDR2 as SFDVKD. The chain is built from TRBV24-1 and TRBJ1-2, with 7 bases identical to TRBD1. The clonotype was recovered from a man aged 18-30 years with acute or convalescent COVID-19. What was sequenced was peripheral blood. The DNA for the CDR3 is TGTGCCACCAGTGACCCCCGACAGGGTCCTAACTATGGCTACACCTTC. Its protein is CATSDPRQGPNYGYTF.